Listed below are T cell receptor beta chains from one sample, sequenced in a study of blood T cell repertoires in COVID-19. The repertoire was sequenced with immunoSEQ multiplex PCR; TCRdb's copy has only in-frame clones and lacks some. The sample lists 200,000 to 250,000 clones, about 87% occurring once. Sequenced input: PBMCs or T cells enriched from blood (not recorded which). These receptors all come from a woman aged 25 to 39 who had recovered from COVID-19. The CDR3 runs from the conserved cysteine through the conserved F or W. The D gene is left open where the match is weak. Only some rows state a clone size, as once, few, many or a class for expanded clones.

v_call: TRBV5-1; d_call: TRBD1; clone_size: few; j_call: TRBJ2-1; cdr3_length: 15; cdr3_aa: CASSLGQARYNEQFF; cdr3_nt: TGCGCCAGCAGCCTCGGACAGGCTAGATACAATGAGCAGTTCTTC
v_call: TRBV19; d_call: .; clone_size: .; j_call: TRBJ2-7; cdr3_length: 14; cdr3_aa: CASSTRDTLGKQYF; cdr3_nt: TGTGCCAGTAGTACCCGGGACACCCTTGGTAAGCAGTACTTC
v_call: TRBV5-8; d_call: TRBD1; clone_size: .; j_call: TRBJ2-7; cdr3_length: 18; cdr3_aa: CASSLLVAIDRDSYEQYF; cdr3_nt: TGTGCCAGCAGCTTGTTGGTTGCGATTGACAGGGACTCCTACGAGCAGTACTTC
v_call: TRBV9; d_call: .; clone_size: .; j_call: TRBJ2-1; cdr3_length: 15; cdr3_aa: CASSVTDKTYNEQFF; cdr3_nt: TGTGCCAGCAGCGTAACCGACAAAACCTACAATGAGCAGTTCTTC
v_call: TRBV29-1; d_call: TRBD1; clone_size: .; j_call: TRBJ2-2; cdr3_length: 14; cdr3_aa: CSAFPQGAAGELFF; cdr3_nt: TGCAGCGCCTTCCCCCAGGGGGCAGCCGGGGAGCTGTTTTTT
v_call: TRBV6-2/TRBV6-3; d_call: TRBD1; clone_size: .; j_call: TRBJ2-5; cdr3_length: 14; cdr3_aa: CASSYGTGLATQYF; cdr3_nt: TGTGCCAGCAGTTACGGGACAGGTTTAGCGACCCAGTACTTC
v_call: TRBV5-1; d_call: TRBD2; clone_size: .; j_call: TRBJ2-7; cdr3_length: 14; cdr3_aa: CASSLGGGVGEQYF; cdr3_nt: TGCGCCAGCAGCTTGGGGGGAGGGGTAGGCGAGCAGTACTTC
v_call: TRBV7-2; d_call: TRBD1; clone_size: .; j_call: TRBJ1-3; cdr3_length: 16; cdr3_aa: CASSLAGTASGNTIYF; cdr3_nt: TGTGCCAGCAGCCTGGCCGGGACAGCCTCTGGAAACACCATATATTTT
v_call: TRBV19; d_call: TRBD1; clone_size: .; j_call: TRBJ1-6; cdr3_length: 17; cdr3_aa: CASSIRPTGSDNSPLHF; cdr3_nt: TGTGCCAGTAGTATCAGACCGACAGGGTCGGATAATTCACCCCTCCACTTT
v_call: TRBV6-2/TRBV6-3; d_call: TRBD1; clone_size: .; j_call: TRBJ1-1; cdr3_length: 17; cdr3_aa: CASSYSTKGDRYTEAFF; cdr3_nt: TGTGCCAGCAGTTACTCGACAAAGGGGGACAGATACACTGAAGCTTTCTTT
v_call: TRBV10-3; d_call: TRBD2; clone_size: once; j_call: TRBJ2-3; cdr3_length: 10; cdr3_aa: CATGRDTQYF; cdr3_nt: TGTGCCACCGGGAGGGATACGCAGTATTTT
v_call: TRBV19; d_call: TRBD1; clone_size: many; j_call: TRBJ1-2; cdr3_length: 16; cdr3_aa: CASSIWTTGTAYGYTF; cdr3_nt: TGTGCCAGTAGTATATGGACCACCGGGACAGCCTATGGCTACACCTTC
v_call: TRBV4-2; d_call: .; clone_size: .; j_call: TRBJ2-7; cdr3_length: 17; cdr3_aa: CASSQPAGTSQGREQYF; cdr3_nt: TGTGCCAGCAGCCAACCGGCTGGGACTTCCCAAGGGCGCGAGCAGTACTTC
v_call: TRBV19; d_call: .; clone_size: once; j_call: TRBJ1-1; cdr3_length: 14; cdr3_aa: CASSIGLVNTEAFF; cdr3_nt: TGTGCCAGTAGTATCGGGTTGGTGAACACTGAAGCTTTCTTT
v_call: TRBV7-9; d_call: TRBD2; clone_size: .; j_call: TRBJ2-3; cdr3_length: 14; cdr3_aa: CASSITSGGDTQYF; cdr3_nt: TGTGCCAGCAGCATTACTAGCGGGGGAGATACGCAGTATTTT
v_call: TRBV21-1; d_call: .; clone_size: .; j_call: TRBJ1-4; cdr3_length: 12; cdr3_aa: CARDRGNEKLFF; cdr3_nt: TGTGCCAGGGACAGGGGAAATGAAAAACTGTTTTTT
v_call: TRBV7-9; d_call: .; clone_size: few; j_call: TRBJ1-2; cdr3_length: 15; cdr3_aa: CASSLEAGENYGYTF; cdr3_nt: TGTGCCAGCAGCTTAGAGGCAGGGGAGAACTATGGCTACACCTTC
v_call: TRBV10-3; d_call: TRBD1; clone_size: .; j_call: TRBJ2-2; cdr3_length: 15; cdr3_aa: CAIKGQGADTGELFF; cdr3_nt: TGTGCCATCAAAGGACAGGGGGCGGACACCGGGGAGCTGTTTTTT
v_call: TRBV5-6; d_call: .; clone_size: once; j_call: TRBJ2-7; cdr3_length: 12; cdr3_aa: CASSTRVYEQYF; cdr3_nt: TGTGCCAGCAGCACCAGGGTCTACGAGCAGTACTTC
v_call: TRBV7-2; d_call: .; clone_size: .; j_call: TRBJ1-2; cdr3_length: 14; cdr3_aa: CASSPAQGTYGYTF; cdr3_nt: TGTGCCAGCAGCCCAGCCCAGGGGACCTATGGCTACACCTTC
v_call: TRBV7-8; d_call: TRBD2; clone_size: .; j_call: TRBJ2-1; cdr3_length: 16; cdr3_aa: CASSAIAGAPYNEQFF; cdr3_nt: TGTGCCAGCAGCGCCATAGCGGGGGCCCCCTACAATGAGCAGTTCTTC
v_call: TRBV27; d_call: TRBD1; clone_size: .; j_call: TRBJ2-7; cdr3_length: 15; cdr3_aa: CASSSPGQGMYEQYF; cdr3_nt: TGTGCCAGCAGTTCTCCGGGACAGGGGATGTACGAGCAGTACTTC
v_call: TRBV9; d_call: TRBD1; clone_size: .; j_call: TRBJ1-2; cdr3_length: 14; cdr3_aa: CASSVGQGNYGYTF; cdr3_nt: TGTGCCAGCAGCGTAGGACAGGGGAACTATGGCTACACCTTC
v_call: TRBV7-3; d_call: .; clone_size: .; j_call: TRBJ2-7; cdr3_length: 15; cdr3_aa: CASSLNPGEPYEQYF; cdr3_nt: TGTGCCAGCAGCTTAAACCCGGGGGAACCATACGAGCAGTACTTC
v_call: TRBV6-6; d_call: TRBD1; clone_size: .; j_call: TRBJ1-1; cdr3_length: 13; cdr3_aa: CASSLDRDTEAFF; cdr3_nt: TGTGCCAGCAGCCTAGACAGGGATACTGAAGCTTTCTTT
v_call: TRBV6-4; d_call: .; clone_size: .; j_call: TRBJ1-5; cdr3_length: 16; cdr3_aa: CASTPGGQGNNQPQHF; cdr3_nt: TGTGCCAGCACCCCGGGGGGGCAGGGCAACAATCAGCCCCAGCATTTT
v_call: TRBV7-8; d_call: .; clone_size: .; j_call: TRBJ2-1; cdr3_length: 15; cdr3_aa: CASSPSIGGAGGGFF; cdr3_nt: TGTGCCAGCAGCCCCTCTATTGGGGGGGCAGGAGGGGGGTTCTTC
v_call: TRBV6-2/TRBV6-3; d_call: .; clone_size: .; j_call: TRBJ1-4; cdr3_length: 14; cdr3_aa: CASSYPGEDEKLFF; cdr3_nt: TGTGCCAGCAGTTACCCCGGGGAAGATGAAAAACTGTTTTTT
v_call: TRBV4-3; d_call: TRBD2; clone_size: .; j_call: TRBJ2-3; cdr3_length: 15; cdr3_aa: CASSQGGGSTDTQYF; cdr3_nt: TGCGCCAGCAGCCAAGGGGGGGGTAGCACAGATACGCAGTATTTT
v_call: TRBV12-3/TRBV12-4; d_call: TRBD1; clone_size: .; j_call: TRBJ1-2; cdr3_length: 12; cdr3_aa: CASSRGRAGYTF; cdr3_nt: TGTGCCAGCAGCAGGGGGCGCGCCGGCTACACCTTC
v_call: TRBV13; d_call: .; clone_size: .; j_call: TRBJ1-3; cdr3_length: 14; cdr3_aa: CASSRRDPGNTIYF; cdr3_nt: TGTGCCAGCAGCCGCAGGGATCCTGGAAACACCATATATTTT
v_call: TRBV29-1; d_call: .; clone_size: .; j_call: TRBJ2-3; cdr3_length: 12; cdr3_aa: CSVEQASDTQYF; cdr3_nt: TGCAGCGTTGAACAGGCCTCGGATACGCAGTATTTT
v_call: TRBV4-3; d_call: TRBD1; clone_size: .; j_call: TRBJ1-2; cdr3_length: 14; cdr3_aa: CASSPWTGPYGYTF; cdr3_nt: TGCGCCAGCAGCCCGTGGACAGGGCCATATGGCTACACCTTC
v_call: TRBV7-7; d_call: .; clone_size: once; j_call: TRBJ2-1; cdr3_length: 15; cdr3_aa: CASALSSGPGGEQFF; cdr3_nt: TGTGCCAGCGCATTAAGTTCTGGGCCAGGAGGGGAGCAGTTCTTC
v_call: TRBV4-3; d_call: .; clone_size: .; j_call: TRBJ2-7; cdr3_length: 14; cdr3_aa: CASSQDRGSGDRYF; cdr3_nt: TGCGCCAGCAGCCAAGATAGGGGGAGCGGGGATCGGTACTTC
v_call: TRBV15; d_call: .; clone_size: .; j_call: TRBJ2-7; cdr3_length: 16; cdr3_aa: CATSRAPFRVNYEQYF; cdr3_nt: TGTGCCACCAGCAGAGCTCCATTCAGGGTTAACTACGAGCAGTACTTC
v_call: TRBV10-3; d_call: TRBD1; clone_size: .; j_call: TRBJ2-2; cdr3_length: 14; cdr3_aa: CASSRDRGTGELFF; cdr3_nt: TGTGCCTCGTCCCGGGACAGGGGGACCGGGGAGCTGTTTTTT
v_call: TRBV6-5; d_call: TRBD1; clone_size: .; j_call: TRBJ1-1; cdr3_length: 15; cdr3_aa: CASSYRTGGGTEAFF; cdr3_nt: TGTGCCAGCAGTTACCGGACAGGGGGGGGCACTGAAGCTTTCTTT
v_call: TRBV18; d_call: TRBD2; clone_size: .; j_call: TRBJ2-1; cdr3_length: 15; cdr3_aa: CASSPNGGEINEQFF; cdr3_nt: TGTGCCAGCTCACCAAACGGGGGGGAAATCAATGAGCAGTTCTTC
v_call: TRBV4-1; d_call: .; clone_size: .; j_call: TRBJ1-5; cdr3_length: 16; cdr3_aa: CASSQELGGSNQPQHF; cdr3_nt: TGCGCCAGCAGCCAAGAGCTGGGGGGTTCCAATCAGCCCCAGCATTTT
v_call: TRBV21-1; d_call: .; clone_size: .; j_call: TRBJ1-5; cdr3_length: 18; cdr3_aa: CASSKEKLKGTVNQPQHF; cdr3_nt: TGTGCCAGCAGCAAAGAAAAGCTAAAGGGGACAGTCAATCAGCCCCAGCATTTT
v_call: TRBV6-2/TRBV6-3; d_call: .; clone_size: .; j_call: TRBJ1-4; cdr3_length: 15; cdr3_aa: CASSTAGSSNEKLFF; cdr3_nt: TGTGCCAGCAGCACCGCCGGGAGTAGTAATGAAAAACTGTTTTTT
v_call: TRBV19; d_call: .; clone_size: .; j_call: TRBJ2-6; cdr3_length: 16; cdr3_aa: CASSIGTFSGANVLTF; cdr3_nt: TGTGCCAGTAGTATAGGGACATTCTCTGGGGCCAACGTCCTGACTTTC
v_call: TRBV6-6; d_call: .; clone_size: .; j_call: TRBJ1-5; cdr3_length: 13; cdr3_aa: CASSSGGSKPQHF; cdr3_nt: TGTGCCAGCAGTTCTGGGGGCAGCAAGCCCCAGCATTTT
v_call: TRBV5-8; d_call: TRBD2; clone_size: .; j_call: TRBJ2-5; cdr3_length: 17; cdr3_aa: CASSFPTAGGWQETQYF; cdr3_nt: TGTGCCAGCAGCTTCCCTACAGCGGGGGGATGGCAAGAGACCCAGTACTTC
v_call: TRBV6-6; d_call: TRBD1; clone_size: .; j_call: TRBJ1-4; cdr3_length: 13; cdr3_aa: CASRPGQSEKLFF; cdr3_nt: TGTGCCAGCAGACCGGGACAGTCTGAAAAACTGTTTTTT
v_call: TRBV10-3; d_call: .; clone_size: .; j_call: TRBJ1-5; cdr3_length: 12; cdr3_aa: CAISDSSQPQHF; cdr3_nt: TGTGCCATCAGCGACTCGAGTCAGCCCCAGCATTTT
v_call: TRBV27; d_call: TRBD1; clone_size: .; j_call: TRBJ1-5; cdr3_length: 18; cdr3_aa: CASSLSRTGGYSNQPQHF; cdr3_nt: TGTGCCAGCAGTTTATCGAGGACAGGGGGCTATAGCAATCAGCCCCAGCATTTT
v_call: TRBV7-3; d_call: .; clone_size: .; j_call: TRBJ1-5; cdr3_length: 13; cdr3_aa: CASSPKGDQPQHF; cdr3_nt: TGTGCCAGCAGCCCAAAGGGGGATCAGCCCCAGCATTTT
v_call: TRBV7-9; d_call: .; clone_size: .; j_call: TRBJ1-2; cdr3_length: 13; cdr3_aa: CASSGTVNYGYTF; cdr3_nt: TGTGCCAGCAGCGGGACTGTTAACTATGGCTACACCTTC
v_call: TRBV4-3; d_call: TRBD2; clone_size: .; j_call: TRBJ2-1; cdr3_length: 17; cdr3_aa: CASSQDRRTSGNNEQFF; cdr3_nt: TGCGCCAGCAGCCAAGATCGGAGGACTAGCGGGAACAATGAGCAGTTCTTC